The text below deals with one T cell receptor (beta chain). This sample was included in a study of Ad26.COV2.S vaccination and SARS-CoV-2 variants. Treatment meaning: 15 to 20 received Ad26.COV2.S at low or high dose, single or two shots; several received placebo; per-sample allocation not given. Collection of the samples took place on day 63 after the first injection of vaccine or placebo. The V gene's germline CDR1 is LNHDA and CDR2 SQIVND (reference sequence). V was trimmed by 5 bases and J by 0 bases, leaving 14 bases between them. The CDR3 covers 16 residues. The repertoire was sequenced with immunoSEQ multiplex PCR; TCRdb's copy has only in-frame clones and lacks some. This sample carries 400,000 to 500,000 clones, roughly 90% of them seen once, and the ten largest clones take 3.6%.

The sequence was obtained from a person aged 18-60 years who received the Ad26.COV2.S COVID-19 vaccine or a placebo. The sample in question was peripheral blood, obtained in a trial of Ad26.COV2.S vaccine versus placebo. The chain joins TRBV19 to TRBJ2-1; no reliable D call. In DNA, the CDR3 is TGTGCCAGTAGTGCCGAGTTGGTCCGCTCCTACAATGAGCAGTTCTTC. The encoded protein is CASSAELVRSYNEQFF.